These 30 T cell receptor beta chains were all obtained from the same sample, sequenced in a study of shared clonotypes between healthy human individuals. Clones were sequenced by immunoSEQ multiplex PCR, and TCRdb holds only the in-frame ones, with some missing. In the table there are approximately 2.1 million clones, 80% to 95% of which are singletons. Material for sequencing was naive CD4+ T cells from PBMCs. Noted subset: CD45RA+ positively selected. Receptor source: a man younger than 35 in good health. Some clones in this sample may be carry-over from other donors' samples.

The chain combines TRBV6-1 with TRBJ1-4, with D possibly being TRBD1 (5 bases). Trimming stripped 6 bases from V and 8 bases from J, with 13 bases between. The CDR3 covers 13 residues. Germline assignment: CDR1 MNHNS and CDR2 SASEGT. This CDR3 is CASRMGRYEKLFF. The CDR3 region has the DNA TGTGCCAGCAGGATGGGACGGTACGAAAAACTGTTTTTT.

V gene TRBV11-2 combines with J gene TRBJ2-2, with a weak D call TRBD1 (5 bases). Trimming pared 2 bases from V and 6 bases from J, leaving 13 bases between. CDR3 size: 15 residues. Per the germline V gene, CDR1 is SGHAT and CDR2 is FQNNGV. CDR3 residues: CASSLIRQGAGELFF. The CDR3 DNA follows: TGTGCCAGCAGCTTAATTCGACAAGGGGCCGGGGAGCTGTTTTTT.

CDR3 loop: CSVEGYNYEQYF. DNA for the CDR3: TGCAGCGTTGAGGGCTATAACTACGAGCAGTACTTC. This chain connects TRBV29-1 to TRBJ2-7; D gene uncertain. The V end lost 3 bases, the J end lost 3 bases, and 9 bases lay between the germline ends. CDR3 length equals 12 residues. CDR1 is SQVTM and CDR2 is ANQGSEA in the germline V gene.

The chain is built from TRBV19 and TRBJ2-5; TRBD1 matches at 10 bases. V lost 6 bases and J lost 7; bases outside the gene matches: 11. Germline CDR1 is LNHDA and CDR2 is SQIVND (reference sequence). The CDR3 loop spans 15 amino acids. The CDR3 loop reads CASRGDRGGRGTQYF. DNA for the CDR3: TGTGCCAGTAGGGGGGACAGGGGAGGTCGCGGGACCCAGTACTTC.

This chain connects TRBV6-5 to TRBJ1-2; D is undetermined. Trimming cost V 5 bases and J 5 bases, with 12 bases left between them. The CDR3 runs 13 residues. Germline V lookup: CDR1 MNHEY, CDR2 SVGAGI. As DNA, the CDR3 is TGTGCCAGCAGTCAGGACGGACGTTATGGCTACACCTTC. The encoded protein is CASSQDGRYGYTF.

Concerning this clone: Additional DNA sequences in this sample encode the identical CDR3. V usage is TRBV5-6 and J usage is TRBJ1-2, with D uncertain. The germline CDR1 and CDR2 sequences are SGHDT and YYEEEE. The CDR3 runs to 14 residues. V lost 0 bases to trimming and J lost 2 bases, with 8 bases between them. This CDR3 reads CASSLGRRNYGYTF. The CDR3, as DNA: TGTGCCAGCAGCTTGGGTCGACGGAACTATGGCTACACCTTC.

V is TRBV15 and J is TRBJ2-7; 11 bases match TRBD1. The germline V gene has CDR1 LNHNV and CDR2 YYDKDF (reference sequence). V shed 0 bases, J shed 2 bases, and the junction held 3 bases outside the gene matches. The length of the CDR3 is 16 residues. The CDR3 DNA sequence: TGTGCCACCAGCAGAGAACGGACAGGGGGCACCTACGAGCAGTACTTC. Its protein is CATSRERTGGTYEQYF.

This sequence joins TRBV6-5 and TRBJ1-2, with a possible D match to TRBD1 (5 bases). The CDR3 extends over 12 amino acids. The germline V and J ends were trimmed by 8 bases and 8 bases, with 15 bases remaining between them. Germline loops: CDR1 MNHEY, CDR2 SVGAGI. CDR3 amino acids: CASRPRGGGYTF. DNA for the CDR3: TGTGCCAGCCGCCCGAGGGGAGGCGGCTACACCTTC.

Regarding this clone: Other DNA sequences from this sample encode an identical CDR3 as well. For the CDR3, the DNA is TGTGCCAGTAGTCCCTACAGATCCTACGAGCAGTACTTC. Protein sequence: CASSPYRSYEQYF. The chain employs TRBV19 and TRBJ2-7; D is uncertain. V lost 5 bases and J lost 1, with 9 bases in between. Germline CDR1 LNHDA, CDR2 SQIVND (reference sequence). The CDR3 sequence is 13 residues long.

The chain is built from TRBV14 and TRBJ2-1; D may be TRBD1 or TRBD2 (5 bases each). V dropped 4 bases and J dropped 1 base, with 11 bases sitting between them. From germline, CDR1 is SGHDN and CDR2 FVKESK. The CDR3 runs 15 residues. Written as DNA, the CDR3 is TGTGCCAGCAGCCGGGACGGGCGGTCCTACAATGAGCAGTTCTTC. This translates into CASSRDGRSYNEQFF. Variable domain in full (rest from reference TRBV14 and TRBJ2-1): EAGVTQFPSHSVIEKGQTVTLRCDPISGHDNLYWYRRVMGKEIKFLLHFVKESKQDESGMPNNRFLAERTGGTYSTLKVQPAELEDSGVYFCASSRDGRSYNEQFFGPGTRLTVL.

This chain links TRBV7-8 with TRBJ2-2; D uncertain. This CDR3 has 13 residues. Germline-derived CDR1 and CDR2 are SGHVS and FQNEAQ. V lost 5 bases and J lost 2, with 6 bases in between. The CDR3 DNA sequence: TGTGCCAGCAGCCTTAGAAACACCGGGGAGCTGTTTTTT. Its protein is CASSLRNTGELFF.

As regards this clone: Other DNA sequences in this sample translate to the same CDR3. The chain carries TRBV9 and TRBJ2-3, with a tentative D call TRBD2 (6 bases). V lost 3 bases to trimming and J lost 0 bases, with 11 bases between them. This CDR3 contains 15 residues. Germline V gene data show CDR1 as SGDLS and CDR2 as YYNGEE. In nucleotides, the CDR3 is TGTGCCAGCAGCGGATCTGGGGGGAGCACAGATACGCAGTATTTT. Its translation: CASSGSGGSTDTQYF.

V and J are TRBV7-2 and TRBJ2-7; D unresolved. Germline V gives CDR1 SGHTA, CDR2 FQGNSA. This CDR3 is built from 15 residues. Trimming took 3 bases from V and 0 from J, leaving 12 bases between them. Written as DNA, the CDR3 is TGTGCCAGCAGCTTGGCTTACAGTTTCTCCTACGAGCAGTACTTC. Protein product: CASSLAYSFSYEQYF.

This clone was observed once. The V and J genes are TRBV7-6 and TRBJ1-5, with D perhaps matching TRBD1 (6 bases). CDR1 SGHVS and CDR2 FNYEAQ come from the germline V gene. V was pared by 5 bases and J by 5 bases, with 13 bases between. This CDR3 region has 14 residues. The CDR3 nucleotides read TGTGCCAGCAGCCCCGGGACACCTTATCAGCCCCAGCATTTT. Its protein is CASSPGTPYQPQHF.

The chain combines TRBV2 with TRBJ2-5; possibly TRBD2 for D (5 bases). V lost 1 base and J 3 bases, leaving 21 bases between the germline ends. The CDR3 loop spans 18 amino acids. CDR1 SNHLY and CDR2 FYNNEI come from the germline V gene. CDR3 in amino acids: CASSEVRWASLGEETQYF. In nucleotides, the CDR3 is TGTGCCAGCAGTGAAGTCCGCTGGGCTAGCTTGGGAGAAGAGACCCAGTACTTC.

Comment on this clone: This CDR3 is also generated by other DNA sequences in the sample. The CDR3 region has the DNA TGTGCCACCAGCAGAGACCCCTCTTACGAGCAGTACTTC. Translated: CATSRDPSYEQYF. The chain employs TRBV15 and TRBJ2-7; D is uncertain. V was shortened by 0 bases and J by 4 bases, with 7 bases between the two germline ends. The CDR3 has 13 amino acids. The germline V gene encodes CDR1 LNHNV and CDR2 YYDKDF (reference sequence).

This sequence joins TRBV2 and TRBJ1-1, with a weak D call TRBD1 (6 bases). Trimming stripped 3 bases from V and 7 bases from J, with 12 bases between. CDR1 and CDR2 (germline): SNHLY, FYNNEI. This CDR3 comprises 13 residues. DNA of the CDR3: TGTGCCAGCAGTGACAGGGGACGTCTTGAAGCTTTCTTT. It codes for CASSDRGRLEAFF.

The CDR3 DNA sequence: TGTGCCTGGAGGCCGGGAAGCAATCAGCCCCAGCATTTT. Encoded protein: CAWRPGSNQPQHF. V and J are TRBV30 and TRBJ1-5; D not certain. V lost 3 bases to trimming and J lost 1 base, with 7 bases between them. The CDR3 is made up of 13 amino acids. CDR1 and CDR2 from the germline V gene are GTSNPN and SVGIG (reference sequence).

The chain recombines TRBV5-5 with TRBJ2-5; D not resolved. CDR3 size: 13 residues. Trimming took 1 base from V and 2 from J, leaving 6 bases between them. Germline V gene data show CDR1 as SGHKS and CDR2 as YYEKEE (reference sequence). CDR3 amino acids: CASSLHRQETQYF. The CDR3 DNA reads as TGTGCCAGCAGCTTGCACCGTCAAGAGACCCAGTACTTC.

The J gene is TRBJ2-5, the V gene TRBV27, with TRBD1 identical over 9 bases. CDR1 MNHEY and CDR2 SMNVEV come from the germline V gene (reference sequence). The CDR3 spans 16 residues. The ends lost 6 bases at V and 5 bases at J; junction bases unmatched: 13. The CDR3 spells CASSRDRARRKETQYF. Written as DNA, the CDR3 is TGTGCCAGCAGCCGGGACAGGGCGAGGAGGAAGGAGACCCAGTACTTC.

The chain uses TRBV5-4 and TRBJ2-1, with 8 bases identical to TRBD1. Trimming cost V 4 bases and J 2 bases; bases outside gene matches: 5. CDR1 is SGHNT and CDR2 is YYREEE in the germline V gene (reference sequence). The CDR3 extends over 15 amino acids. The CDR3 spells CASSQTGDPYNEQFF. The CDR3 DNA sequence: TGTGCCAGCAGCCAGACAGGGGATCCCTACAATGAGCAGTTCTTC.

The chain joins TRBV6-1 to TRBJ1-5; TRBD1 might be the D (6 bases). The CDR3 extends over 13 amino acids. Germline V gene data show CDR1 as MNHNS and CDR2 as SASEGT. The CDR3 spells CGTGAYSNQPQHF. The DNA of the CDR3 is TGTGGGACGGGGGCCTATAGCAATCAGCCCCAGCATTTT.

The chain is built from TRBV2 and TRBJ1-2, with a tentative D call TRBD1 (5 bases). The germline V gene encodes CDR1 SNHLY and CDR2 FYNNEI. The CDR3 extends over 15 amino acids. Trimming took 4 bases from V and 0 from J, leaving 12 bases between them. The CDR3 loop reads CASSVGRGANYGYTF. As DNA, the CDR3 is TGTGCCAGCAGTGTCGGGCGGGGGGCTAACTATGGCTACACCTTC.

The rearrangement uses TRBV9 and TRBJ2-7; 7 nucleotides match TRBD2. The CDR3 extends over 14 amino acids. Germline assignment: CDR1 SGDLS and CDR2 YYNGEE. Losses at the gene ends were 3 bases for V and 1 base for J; bases not matched to a gene: 4. The DNA for the CDR3 is TGTGCCAGCAGCGCTCGAGCGGGGTCCTACGAGCAGTACTTC. It is translated as CASSARAGSYEQYF.

This clone was seen once. The V call is TRBV27, the J call TRBJ1-5; D remains ambiguous. The CDR3 runs 13 residues. The germline V gene encodes CDR1 MNHEY and CDR2 SMNVEV (reference sequence). The germline V and J ends were trimmed by 4 bases and 3 bases, with 7 bases remaining between them. CDR3 sequence reads: CASSYGFNQPQHF. The CDR3, as DNA: TGTGCCAGCAGTTATGGGTTCAATCAGCCCCAGCATTTT.

The chain recombines TRBV10-3 with TRBJ2-7; D possibly matches TRBD1 or TRBD2 (6 bases each). This CDR3 region has 14 residues. Trimming took 0 bases from V and 7 from J, leaving 13 bases between them. Germline CDR1 ENHRY, CDR2 SYGVKD. CDR3: CAISESLGGSEQYF. CDR3 in DNA: TGTGCCATCAGTGAGTCGTTGGGGGGCAGTGAGCAGTACTTC.

The chain uses TRBV5-6 and TRBJ2-2, with 11 bases that match TRBD2. V trimming: 4 bases; J trimming: 4 bases; junction bases outside the gene matches: 15. The CDR3 spans 19 residues. The germline gives CDR1 SGHDT, CDR2 YYEEEE. The CDR3: CASSPLAGVPLSGTGELFF. The CDR3 DNA is TGTGCCAGCAGCCCACTAGCGGGAGTGCCCCTTTCGGGCACCGGGGAGCTGTTTTTT.

The chain recombines TRBV20-1 with TRBJ1-1; D unclear. CDR1 and CDR2 (germline): DFQATT, SNEGSKA (reference sequence). This CDR3 has 11 amino acids. The CDR3 loop reads CRGLGGTEAFF. Written as DNA, the CDR3 is TGCAGGGGGTTAGGCGGCACTGAAGCTTTCTTT.

This sequence joins TRBV7-2 and TRBJ1-2; D is perhaps TRBD1 (6 bases). In germline, CDR1 is SGHTA, CDR2 FQGNSA. The CDR3 is 14 residues long. V was clipped by 3 bases and J by 4 bases, with 12 bases between them. CDR3 nucleotides: TGTGCCAGCAGCTTCTCGGGGGGGCCCTATGGCTACACCTTC. Translated: CASSFSGGPYGYTF.

This clone was picked up one time. At one end the junction does not follow the germline gene, possibly because of a read error. The V call is TRBV4-3, the J call TRBJ2-1, with D tentatively TRBD2 (6 bases). From germline, CDR1 is LGHNA and CDR2 YSLEER. CDR3 length: 12 amino acids. The CDR3 DNA follows: TGCGCCAGCAGCCGGGAAACTAGCTCTCTGGTCTTC. This translates into CASSRETSSLVF.